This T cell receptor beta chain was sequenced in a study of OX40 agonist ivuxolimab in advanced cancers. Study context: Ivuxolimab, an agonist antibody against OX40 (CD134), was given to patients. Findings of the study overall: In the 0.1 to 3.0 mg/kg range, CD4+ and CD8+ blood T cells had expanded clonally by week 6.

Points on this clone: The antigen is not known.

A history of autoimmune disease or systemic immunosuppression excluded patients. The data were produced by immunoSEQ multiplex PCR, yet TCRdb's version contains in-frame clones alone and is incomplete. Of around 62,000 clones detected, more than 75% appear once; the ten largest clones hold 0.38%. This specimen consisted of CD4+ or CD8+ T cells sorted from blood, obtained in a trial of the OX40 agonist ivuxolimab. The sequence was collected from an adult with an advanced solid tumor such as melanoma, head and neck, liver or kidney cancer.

Here the CDR3 DNA reads TGTGCCAGCAGCCCTTCCGTTGGATGGGGCGAAGCTTTCTTT. This codes for CASSPSVGWGEAFF. The chain carries TRBV4-2 and TRBJ1-1, with a tentative D call TRBD1 (5 bases). The germline V gene has CDR1 LGHNA and CDR2 YNFKEQ. The CDR3 is 14 amino acids. Trimming stripped 4 bases from V and 8 bases from J, with 17 bases between.